These T cell receptor beta chains were read from a single sample in a study of T cell responses to AZD1222 COVID-19 vaccine. The protocol was immunoSEQ multiplex PCR, while the TCRdb copy is restricted to in-frame clones and leaves out a portion. The data hold about 93,000 clones, with around 86% observed a single time. Sequenced material: peripheral blood, taken on day 0 of AZD1222 vaccination. All receptors come from an adult in good health. CDR3s include the opening cysteine and the closing phenylalanine or tryptophan. A D gene is named only where the DNA matches it firmly. Not all rows give a size; the values are once, few, many and, for expanded clones, a class.

size	J	V	D	DNA	CDR3
-	TRBJ2-1	TRBV5-1	-	TGCGCCAGCAGGCAATCCGGGACCCAGAACAATGAGCAGTTCTTC	CASRQSGTQNNEQFF
-	TRBJ2-7	TRBV7-9	-	TGTGCCAGCAGCTTTACACAACCCTACGAGCAGTACTTC	CASSFTQPYEQYF
-	TRBJ1-2	TRBV2	TRBD1	TGTGCCAGCAGTGAAGCGGGCAGGGGGCGCTCCTATGGCTACACCTTC	CASSEAGRGRSYGYTF
once	TRBJ2-3	TRBV5-4	-	TGTGCCAGCAGCTTGACCGGGAGAGGTGCAGATACGCAGTATTTT	CASSLTGRGADTQYF
-	TRBJ2-7	TRBV6-5	TRBD1	TGTGCCAGCAGGGACAGGGGTACGTACGAGCAGTACTTC	CASRDRGTYEQYF
-	TRBJ2-1	TRBV11-1	TRBD1	TGTGCCAGCAGCCGAGACAGGGGGTCCTACAATGAGCAGTTCTTC	CASSRDRGSYNEQFF
once	TRBJ1-1	TRBV3-1/TRBV3-2	-	TGTGCCAGCAGCCATTTACAAAACACTGAAGCTTTCTTT	CASSHLQNTEAFF
-	TRBJ2-7	TRBV4-1	TRBD1	TGCGCCAGCAGCCAAGGACCCGCCCGGACAGGGTCTTACGAGCAGTACTTC	CASSQGPARTGSYEQYF
-	TRBJ2-6	TRBV18	-	TGTGCCAGCTCACCTTTTGCAGACTCTGGGGCCAACGTCCTGACTTTC	CASSPFADSGANVLTF
-	TRBJ2-6	TRBV14	TRBD1	TGTGCCAGCAGCCAGACAGGGGCCGGGGCCAACGTCCTGACTTTC	CASSQTGAGANVLTF
-	TRBJ1-1	TRBV2	-	TGTGCCAGCAGTGAACGGCGACTGGGGGTAAGCACTGAAGCTTTCTTT	CASSERRLGVSTEAFF
once	TRBJ2-5	TRBV5-1	-	TGCGCCAGCAGACCTACAGGGCAAGAGACCCAGTACTTC	CASRPTGQETQYF
-	TRBJ2-3	TRBV3-1/TRBV3-2	-	TGTGCCAGCAGCCAAGAATTAGCCCGCACAGATACGCAGTATTTT	CASSQELARTDTQYF
few	TRBJ1-3	TRBV24-1	-	TGTGCCACCAGTGATCGGGCAGGCTGTATGGTTGATGAACCTGGAAACACCATATATTTT	CATSDRAGCMVDEPGNTIYF
-	TRBJ2-1	TRBV6-5	TRBD2	TGTGCCAGCAGTTTGGGACTAGCGGCCGAGCAGTTCTTC	CASSLGLAAEQFF
-	TRBJ2-7	TRBV5-4	-	TGTGCCAGCACCCCTAGGCCAGGGGACCCCAGCGAGCAGTACTTC	CASTPRPGDPSEQYF
-	TRBJ1-1	TRBV18	TRBD1	TGTGCCAGCTCACTAACAAACCCGGGACAGGGGATTGAAGCTTTCTTT	CASSLTNPGQGIEAFF
-	TRBJ2-5	TRBV14	TRBD2	TGTGCCAGCAGCCGTAGCGGGGGGCCGTACCAAGAGACCCAGTACTTC	CASSRSGGPYQETQYF
-	TRBJ1-1	TRBV6-5	-	TGTGCCAGCAGTTACTCATTTCAGGGAAACACTGAAGCTTTCTTT	CASSYSFQGNTEAFF
-	TRBJ2-5	TRBV2	TRBD1	TGTGCCAGCAGGCGGACAGGGGAAGAGACCCAGTACTTC	CASRRTGEETQYF
-	TRBJ2-1	TRBV21-1	-	TGTGCCAGCAGCAAAAAGGGCCATCCGGGACAGGGTGTACGATGGGAAAACAATGAGCAGTTCTTC	CASSKKGHPGQGVRWENNEQFF
-	TRBJ1-1	TRBV11-2	-	TGTGCCAGCAGCTTAGTCCCAACGAACACTGAAGCTTTCTTT	CASSLVPTNTEAFF
-	TRBJ2-3	TRBV5-1	-	TGCGCCAGCACCCCCGGGGGGCAGGGGGCGCAAGATACGCAGTATTTT	CASTPGGQGAQDTQYF
-	TRBJ1-1	TRBV5-5	-	TGTGCCAGCAGCTGGGGGGCAGGGGAAGCTTTCTTT	CASSWGAGEAFF
-	TRBJ2-2	TRBV3-1/TRBV3-2	-	TGTGCCAGCAGCCCGGGCGGCACCGGGGAGCTGTTTTTT	CASSPGGTGELFF
once	TRBJ2-7	TRBV11-3	-	TGTGCCAGCAGGTCCGGGGCGTCCGAGCAGTACTTC	CASRSGASEQYF
-	TRBJ1-1	TRBV14	TRBD1	TGTGCCAGCAGCCCACAGGGGGCATTGAACACTGAAGCTTTCTTT	CASSPQGALNTEAFF
-	TRBJ2-6	TRBV30	-	TGTGCCTGGAGTGGGGGCGGATCTGGGGCCAACGTCCTGACTTTC	CAWSGGGSGANVLTF
once	TRBJ2-7	TRBV5-4	TRBD2	TGTGCCAGCAGTCTAGGACTAGCGGGCCCACTGGCTTCCTACGAGCAGTACTTC	CASSLGLAGPLASYEQYF
-	TRBJ1-1	TRBV10-3	-	TGTGCCATCACCCCCGAGGAGGGAACTGAAGCTTTCTTT	CAITPEEGTEAFF
-	TRBJ1-2	TRBV14	-	TGTGCCAGCAGCCAAGATTACAGTTATGGCTACACCTTC	CASSQDYSYGYTF
-	TRBJ2-2	TRBV4-3	TRBD2	TGCGCCAGCAGCCAAGATAGGCGGGAGCCGAACACCGGGGAGCTGTTTTTT	CASSQDRREPNTGELFF
-	TRBJ1-1	TRBV2	-	TGTGCCAGCAGTGACGGAGGGAACACTGAAGCTTTCTTT	CASSDGGNTEAFF
-	TRBJ1-1	TRBV15	-	TGTGCCACCAGCAGAGATAACACTGGACTGGGTTCGGCTTTCTTT	CATSRDNTGLGSAFF
-	TRBJ2-5	TRBV7-6	-	TGTGCCAGCAGCCCATTTACCGGGAAAGAGGAGACCCAGTACTTC	CASSPFTGKEETQYF
-	TRBJ1-5	TRBV15	TRBD1	TGTGCCACCAGCAGAGGTCCTGAGACAGGGGGCTGGCAGCCCCAGCATTTT	CATSRGPETGGWQPQHF
-	TRBJ1-1	TRBV2	TRBD1	TGTGCCAGCGGATGGGGCCCAGGGGGGGTTGACACTGAAGCTTTCTTT	CASGWGPGGVDTEAFF
-	TRBJ1-2	TRBV5-6	TRBD1	TGTGCCAGCAGCTATTGGGACAGGGACTATGGCTACACCTTC	CASSYWDRDYGYTF
-	TRBJ2-3	TRBV19	TRBD1	TGTGCCAGTAGTACCCGACAGGGACGGGATACGCAGTATTTT	CASSTRQGRDTQYF
-	TRBJ1-1	TRBV24-1	TRBD1	TGTGCCACCAGTACAGGACAGGGGGACGCGGGGGAAGCTTTCTTT	CATSTGQGDAGEAFF
-	TRBJ1-2	TRBV7-2	-	TGTGCCAGCAGCTTATTTTTAGAGACCTATGGCTACACCTTC	CASSLFLETYGYTF
-	TRBJ2-7	TRBV4-3	TRBD2	TGCGCCAGCAGCCAAGATCGAGGGACTAGCGGTGCCTACGAGCAGTACTTC	CASSQDRGTSGAYEQYF
many	TRBJ1-2	TRBV7-9	TRBD1	TGTGCCAGCAGCAGGGACAGGGGCGGCTACACCTTC	CASSRDRGGYTF
-	TRBJ2-3	TRBV7-2	-	TGTGCCAGCAGCTCCAACTCAGCAGGGACAGATACGCAGTATTTT	CASSSNSAGTDTQYF